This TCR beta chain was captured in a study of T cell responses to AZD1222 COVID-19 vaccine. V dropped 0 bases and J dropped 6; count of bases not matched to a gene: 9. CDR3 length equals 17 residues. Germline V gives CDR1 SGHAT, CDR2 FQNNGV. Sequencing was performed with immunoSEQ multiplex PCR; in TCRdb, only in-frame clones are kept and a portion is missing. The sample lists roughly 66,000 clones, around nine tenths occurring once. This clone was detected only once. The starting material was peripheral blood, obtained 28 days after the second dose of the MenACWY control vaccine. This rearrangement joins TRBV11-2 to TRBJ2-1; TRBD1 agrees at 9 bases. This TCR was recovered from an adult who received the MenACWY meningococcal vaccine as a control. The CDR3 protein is CASSLDLRTGVINEQFF. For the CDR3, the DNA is TGTGCCAGCAGCTTAGATTTGCGGACAGGGGTTATCAATGAGCAGTTCTTC. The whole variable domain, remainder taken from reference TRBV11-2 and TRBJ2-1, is EAGVAQSPRYKIIEKRQSVAFWCNPISGHATLYWYQQILGQGPKLLIQFQNNGVVDDSQLPKDRFSAERLKGVDSTLKIQPAKLEDSAVYLCASSLDLRTGVINEQFFGPGTRLTVL.